What follows is one T cell receptor (beta chain) and its context. Per the germline V gene, CDR1 is PRHDT and CDR2 is FYEKMQ (reference sequence). Trimming cost V 3 bases and J 1 base; bases outside gene matches: 5. This CDR3 is 16 amino acids long. Sequenced by immunoSEQ multiplex PCR; TCRdb stores in-frame clones only, minus some. Of some 120,000 clones listed, around 90% are singletons. The entry originates in a study of cytomegalovirus exposure and HLA in healthy donors. This TCR was sampled from a woman aged 18-29 years in good health and CMV-seronegative. The chain employs TRBV13 and TRBJ2-1; 8 bases line up with TRBD2. The sequenced sample consisted of PBMCs. The DNA of the CDR3 is TGTGCCAGCAGCTTCGGAACTAGCGGATCCTACAATGAGCAGTTCTTC. Translated: CASSFGTSGSYNEQFF.